This T cell receptor (beta chain) was captured in a study of T cell responses to AZD1222 COVID-19 vaccine. General study findings and limits: Spike-specific TCR breadth and depth rose after two AZD1222 doses. The study identified only six AZD1222 recipients as seropositive at baseline. Donors were largely white British and mainly female; clonal diversity was possibly underestimated.

Generated by immunoSEQ multiplex PCR, the TCRdb table keeps only in-frame clones and is missing some. Altogether about 170,000 clones are present, approximately 90% being singletons, with the ten largest covering 0.95% to 1.1%. Regarding this clone: Its antigen is unidentified.

Doses given second, at about 4 or about 12 weeks, were pooled. Between the trimmed V and J ends, which lost 2 bases and 4 bases, there was a span of 5 bases. The CDR3 has 12 residues. Germline V gene lookup returns CDR1 KGHSH and CDR2 LQKENI. The V and J genes are TRBV18 and TRBJ1-2, with D perhaps matching TRBD1 (5 bases). The material was peripheral blood, obtained 28 days after the second AZD1222 dose. The sequence was collected from an adult who received the AZD1222 COVID-19 vaccine. The DNA of the CDR3 is TGTGCCAGCTCACCAGGGACCTATGGCTACACCTTC. This gives the protein CASSPGTYGYTF.